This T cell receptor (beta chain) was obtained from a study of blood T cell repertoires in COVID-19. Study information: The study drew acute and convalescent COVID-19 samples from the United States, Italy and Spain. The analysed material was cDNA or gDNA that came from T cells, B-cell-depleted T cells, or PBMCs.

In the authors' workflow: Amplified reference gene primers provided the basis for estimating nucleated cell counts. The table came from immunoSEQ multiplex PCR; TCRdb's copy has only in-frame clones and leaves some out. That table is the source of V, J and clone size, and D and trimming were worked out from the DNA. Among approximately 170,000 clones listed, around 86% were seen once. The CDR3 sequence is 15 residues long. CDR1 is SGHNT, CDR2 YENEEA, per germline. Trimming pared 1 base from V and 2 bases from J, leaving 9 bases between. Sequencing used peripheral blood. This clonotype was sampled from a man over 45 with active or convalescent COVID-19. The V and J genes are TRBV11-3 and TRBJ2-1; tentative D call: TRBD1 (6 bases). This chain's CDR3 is CASSLGTVTYNEQFF. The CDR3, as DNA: TGTGCCAGCAGCTTAGGGACAGTCACCTACAATGAGCAGTTCTTC.